The 30 T cell receptor beta chains reported below all come from one sample, sequenced in a study of blood T cells in healthy people across ages. The second PCR ran roughly 6 to 11 cycles with a sample-barcoded 5' primer and J-beta primers. TCRdb reprocessed the 5' RACE reads via MiXCR and lists one record per CDR3 protein. Found here are over a million distinct CDR3 sequences, 45% to 70% of them singletons; the top ten hold over 5.5%. Sequenced material: blood. The receptors were sampled from a man between 18 and 29 years old in good health.

This clonotype showed up just a few times. This chain connects TRBV4-2 to TRBJ1-5, with a weak D call TRBD1 (5 bases). The V gene's germline CDR1 is LGHNA and CDR2 YNFKEQ. There are 16 residues in the CDR3. The ends were cut back, 1 base at V and 4 bases at J, with 14 bases in the middle. The CDR3 protein is CASSQAPGRGNQPQHF. In DNA, the CDR3 is TGTGCCAGCAGCCAAGCACCAGGGCGGGGAAATCAGCCCCAGCATTTT.

This clonotype occurred a few times. V and J are TRBV20-1 and TRBJ2-3; 16 bases are a match to TRBD2. CDR1 and CDR2 (germline): DFQATT, SNEGSKA (reference sequence). This CDR3 contains 17 residues. Unmatched junction bases numbered 5, after V lost 3 bases and J lost 2 bases. The CDR3 protein is CSASGTSGRAPTDTQYF. DNA for the CDR3: TGCAGTGCTAGCGGGACTAGCGGGAGGGCCCCCACAGATACGCAGTATTTT.

The chain links TRBV12-5 to TRBJ2-7, with TRBD1 matching over 8 bases. This CDR3 spans 16 amino acids. Germline V lookup: CDR1 LGHNT, CDR2 FRNRAP. V lost 2 bases to trimming and J lost 0 bases; unmatched junction nucleotides: 6. The chain's CDR3 is CASGLPPGQDSYEQYF. CDR3 nucleotide sequence: TGTGCTAGTGGTTTGCCTCCGGGACAGGACTCCTACGAGCAGTACTTC.

The chain joins TRBV7-2 to TRBJ2-1; a possible D gene is TRBD2 (6 bases). In germline, CDR1 is SGHTA, CDR2 FQGNSA. This CDR3 spans 16 amino acids. V was pared by 2 bases and J by 0 bases, with 11 bases between. The CDR3 region is CASSLRASDSYNEQFF. In DNA, the CDR3 is TGTGCCAGCAGCTTAAGGGCTAGCGACTCCTACAATGAGCAGTTCTTC.

The chain uses TRBV20-1 and TRBJ1-1; D unresolved. V lost 6 bases and J lost 1, with 15 bases in between. The CDR3 has 14 residues. CDR1 DFQATT and CDR2 SNEGSKA come from the germline V gene (reference sequence). CDR3: CSADGRGGNTEAFF. Written as DNA, the CDR3 is TGCAGTGCAGACGGTCGCGGCGGGAACACTGAAGCTTTCTTT.

In its sample, this clonotype was seen once. The V and J genes are TRBV2 and TRBJ2-3; 7 bases match TRBD1. CDR1 and CDR2 from the germline V gene are SNHLY and FYNNEI. This CDR3 contains 13 residues. V was pared by 7 bases and J by 4 bases, with 5 bases of the junction left unmatched. CDR3 in DNA: TGTGCCAGCAATCCGGGACAGTCAGATACGCAGTATTTT. It yields the protein CASNPGQSDTQYF.

This clonotype came up a few times. The rearrangement uses TRBV28 and TRBJ2-5, with D possibly matching TRBD1 (6 bases). In germline, CDR1 is MDHEN, CDR2 SYDVKM. V lost 6 bases, J lost 5 bases, and 16 bases lay in between. The length of the CDR3 is 14 residues. The CDR3 region is CASSITRGGETQYF. CDR3 in DNA: TGTGCCAGCAGCATTACCAGGGGTGGGGAGACCCAGTACTTC. The full variable domain, with the rest looked up from reference TRBV28 and TRBJ2-5, is DVKVTQSSRYLVKRTGEKVFLECVQDMDHENMFWYRQDPGLGLRLIYFSYDVKMKEKGDIPEGYSVSREKKERFSLILESASTNQTSMYLCASSITRGGETQYFGPGTRLLVL.

The chain employs TRBV6-2 or TRBV6-3 and TRBJ2-7; D unclear. V gave up 6 bases and J gave up 0 bases, with 15 bases separating them. The germline V gene has CDR1 MNHEY and CDR2 SVGEGT. The CDR3 has 15 amino acids. As DNA, the CDR3 is TGTGCCAGCAGCCCCCTTCAGCGTTCCTCCTACGAGCAGTACTTC. Translated, it gives CASSPLQRSSYEQYF.

CDR3 sequence reads: CASSLPRGEQFF. The CDR3 DNA reads as TGCGCCAGCAGCCTCCCTAGAGGTGAGCAGTTCTTC. The chain links TRBV4-1 to TRBJ2-1; D not resolved. The V end lost 4 bases, the J end lost 9 bases, and 10 bases lay between the germline ends. Germline V gene sequence: CDR1 MGHRA, CDR2 YSYEKL. There are 12 residues in the CDR3.

This chain connects TRBV5-1 to TRBJ2-3, with TRBD2 as a possible D gene (6 bases). The CDR3 has 17 amino acids. Germline V gives CDR1 SGHRS, CDR2 YFSETQ. With 5 bases removed from V and 4 bases from J, the gap between germline ends came to 23 bases. In DNA, the CDR3 is TGCGCCAGCAGGCCCCTTTTTCGGGAGATCTTACCAGATACGCAGTATTTT. Amino acids: CASRPLFREILPDTQYF.

V and J are TRBV12-3 or TRBV12-4 and TRBJ1-2; 10 positions match TRBD1. CDR3 size: 17 residues. V lost 6 bases to trimming and J lost 1 base; unmatched junction nucleotides: 11. The CDR3 coding sequence is TGTGCCAGCAGGTCCGCGGACAGGGGGAGCCTTAACTATGGCTACACCTTC. Amino acid sequence: CASRSADRGSLNYGYTF.

The chain recombines TRBV20-1 with TRBJ2-4; no clear D gene. CDR1 and CDR2 (germline): DFQATT, SNEGSKA (reference sequence). V lost 3 bases and J 0 bases, leaving 6 bases between the germline ends. The CDR3 spans 13 residues. The DNA for the CDR3 is TGCAGTGCTAGCTACATAGCCAAAAACATTCAGTACTTC. The encoded protein is CSASYIAKNIQYF.

The genes are TRBV3-1 and TRBJ2-5; D unresolved. The CDR3 length is 14 residues. CDR1 LGHDT and CDR2 YNNKEL come from the germline V gene (reference sequence). V gave up 0 bases and J gave up 4 bases, with 9 bases separating them. CDR3: CASSQDLGGETQYF. The DNA for the CDR3 is TGTGCCAGCAGCCAAGATCTGGGCGGAGAGACCCAGTACTTC.

The rearrangement links TRBV28 to TRBJ2-3; 7 bases line up with TRBD2. The junction had 7 bases not matched to a gene; V was cut back by 11 bases and J by 5 bases. Germline CDR1 and CDR2: MDHEN and SYDVKM. This CDR3 is built from 12 residues. The CDR3 protein is CAASGRGDTQYF. The CDR3 DNA is TGTGCCGCGTCAGGGAGGGGAGATACGCAGTATTTT.

The chain carries TRBV27 and TRBJ1-4; TRBD1 agrees at 7 bases. The CDR3 is 15 amino acids. From germline, CDR1 is MNHEY and CDR2 SMNVEV (reference sequence). V lost 2 bases, J lost 8 bases, and 8 bases stayed unmatched. This CDR3 is CASSLRAGGDEKLFF. CDR3 sequence (DNA): TGTGCCAGCAGTTTAAGGGCAGGGGGAGACGAAAAACTGTTTTTT.

About this clonotype: At one end the junction does not follow the germline gene, possibly because of a read error. The V call is TRBV11-1, the J call TRBJ2-1; maybe TRBD2 (5 bases). CDR3 size: 16 residues. The germline CDR1 and CDR2 sequences are SGHAT and FQDESV (reference sequence). CDR3 sequence: CASSLARVRPRNERFF. CDR3 sequence (DNA): TGTGCCAGCAGCTTAGCGCGGGTTCGGCCCCGGAATGAGCGGTTCTTC.

V usage is TRBV25-1 and J usage is TRBJ2-4; 11 positions match TRBD1. Germline CDR1 and CDR2: MGHDK and SYGVNS. Trimming cost V 3 bases and J 0 bases; bases outside gene matches: 7. The CDR3 covers 18 residues. DNA for the CDR3: TGTGCCAGCAGTGAGGATGGGACAGGGGGGTTAGCCAAAAACATTCAGTACTTC. This encodes CASSEDGTGGLAKNIQYF. Looking up the rest from reference TRBV25-1 and TRBJ2-4 gives the full variable domain: EADIYQTPRYLVIGTGKKITLECSQTMGHDKMYWYQQDPGMELHLIHYSYGVNSTEKGDLSSESTVSRIRTEHFPLTLESARPSHTSQYLCASSEDGTGGLAKNIQYFGAGTRLSVL.

Written as DNA, the CDR3 is TGTGCCATCAGTGATGGCCATGAGCAGTACTTC. This gives the protein CAISDGHEQYF. V usage is TRBV10-3 and J usage is TRBJ2-5, with D uncertain. The CDR3 contains 11 residues. CDR1 and CDR2 from the germline V gene are ENHRY and SYGVKD. Trimming stripped 3 bases from V and 11 bases from J, with 10 bases between.

The chain is built from TRBV6-5 and TRBJ1-1; no clear D. The CDR3 extends over 13 amino acids. Germline assignment: CDR1 MNHEY and CDR2 SVGAGI. V was pared by 0 bases and J by 11 bases, with 13 bases between. DNA for the CDR3: TGTGCCAGCAGTTACTCGAGGTCCTGGGAGGCTTTCTTT. Protein sequence: CASSYSRSWEAFF.

The J gene is TRBJ1-2, the V gene TRBV9, with D unclear. Germline values: CDR1 SGDLS, CDR2 YYNGEE. The length of the CDR3 is 16 residues. The V gene lost 0 bases and the J gene lost 1 base, with 13 bases spanning the gap. In DNA form, the CDR3 reads TGTGCCAGCAGCGTAGGGGCGGCAGGAGGTAACTATGGCTACACCTTC. Residues: CASSVGAAGGNYGYTF.

Comment on this clonotype: The junction and the germline gene differ at one end; a read error may be behind it. The rearrangement uses TRBV12-3 or TRBV12-4 and TRBJ2-5, with D uncertain. The CDR3 runs 11 residues. The CDR3 bases are TGTGGCAGCAGTTTGGGAGAGACCCAGTACTTC. It specifies CGSSLGETQYF.

The V call is TRBV12-3 or TRBV12-4, the J call TRBJ1-2; 7 bases match TRBD1. J was trimmed by 8 bases and V by 3 bases; bases with no gene match: 9. This CDR3 has 14 amino acids. The CDR3 loop is CASSLSGDSGGYTF. Here the CDR3 DNA reads TGTGCCAGCAGTTTGTCGGGGGACAGTGGAGGCTACACCTTC.

The CDR3 DNA sequence: TGCAGTGCTAGAGATCAGACAGGGGTTAATGAAAAACTGTTTTTT. Its protein product is CSARDQTGVNEKLFF. J is TRBJ1-4 and V is TRBV20-1; 8 bases map to TRBD1. This CDR3 spans 15 amino acids. Trimming took 0 bases from V and 4 from J; bases not matched to a gene: 4. CDR1 is DFQATT, CDR2 SNEGSKA, per germline (reference sequence).

The chain is built from TRBV7-9 and TRBJ2-1; 9 bases align to TRBD1. The CDR3 length is 15 residues. Germline CDR1 and CDR2: SEHNR and FQNEAQ (reference sequence). Trimming at V came to 5 bases and at J to 6 bases, leaving 8 bases not matched to a gene. CDR3 nucleotide sequence: TGTGCCAGCAGCCTCCCCAGGACAGGGGTCAATGAGCAGTTCTTC. It encodes CASSLPRTGVNEQFF.

This rearrangement joins TRBV6-4 to TRBJ1-2; weak D call: TRBD1 (5 bases). CDR1 is MRHNA, CDR2 SNTAGT, per germline. The CDR3 extends over 12 amino acids. V was clipped by 2 bases and J by 8 bases, with 9 bases between them. The CDR3 DNA reads TGTGCCAGCAGTGACCGAACAGGAGGCTACACCTTC. It translates to CASSDRTGGYTF.

This sequence joins TRBV7-6 and TRBJ2-3; 10 nucleotides line up with TRBD1. The junction had 14 bases not matched to a gene; V was cut back by 5 bases and J by 6 bases. The CDR3 is 17 amino acids. Germline V lookup: CDR1 SGHVS, CDR2 FNYEAQ. The DNA of the CDR3 is TGTGCCAGCAGCCGCTTCGACAGGGGGCGCGTTACGGATACGCAGTATTTT. This translates into CASSRFDRGRVTDTQYF.

This clonotype turned up a few times. The chain couples TRBV2 to TRBJ2-1, with 13 bases matching TRBD2. This CDR3 has 16 residues. Germline V gives CDR1 SNHLY, CDR2 FYNNEI. With 5 bases clipped from V and 7 bases from J, the junction kept 8 bases outside the gene matches. CDR3 coding DNA: TGTGCCAGCAGTCCCGACCGGACTAGCGGGGGAAATGAGCAGTTCTTC. It yields the protein CASSPDRTSGGNEQFF.

The gene calls are TRBV29-1 and TRBJ2-3; D uncertain. V lost 7 bases to trimming and J lost 2 bases, with 10 bases between them. Germline values: CDR1 SQVTM, CDR2 ANQGSEA. CDR3 size: 12 residues. This CDR3 is CSGWTITDTQYF. The DNA for the CDR3 is TGCAGCGGCTGGACGATCACAGATACGCAGTATTTT.

This clonotype was counted only a few times. The genes are TRBV4-1 and TRBJ2-7; 10 bases line up with TRBD1. Germline-derived CDR1 and CDR2 are MGHRA and YSYEKL. The CDR3 runs to 17 residues. V was clipped by 4 bases and J by 2 bases; unmatched bases: 11. In DNA form, the CDR3 reads TGCGCCAGCAGCCGACTGCCGGGACAGGGGACAACCTACGAGCAGTACTTC. Translating gives CASSRLPGQGTTYEQYF.

This clonotype occurred a few times. The chain combines TRBV4-3 with TRBJ2-7; no clear D. CDR3 size: 14 residues. The germline V gene has CDR1 LGHNA and CDR2 YSLEER. Trimming removed 0 bases from V and 7 bases from J, with 13 bases in between. CDR3 DNA: TGCGCCAGCAGCCAAGAGGCGGTCTCTAGGGAGCAGTACTTC. Translated, it gives CASSQEAVSREQYF.